This entry concerns a single TCR beta chain. Its antigen is still unknown. The entry originates in a study of CD8 T cells in ankylosing spondylitis. Findings and caveats of the study: A TCR beta motif of roughly 8 highly homologous variants appeared characteristic of ankylosing spondylitis blood.

Quantitative 5'-RACE was performed with molecular barcodes, and it yielded the TCR beta libraries. TCRdb reprocessed the 5' RACE reads via MiXCR and lists one record per CDR3 protein. This table has 450,000 or so distinct CDR3 sequences, roughly a quarter appearing once. This CDR3 contains 15 residues. Germline V gene lookup returns CDR1 MNHNS and CDR2 SASEGT. The V end was cut by 2 bases, the J end by 0 bases, with 11 bases between. This TCR derives from a male donor with ankylosing spondylitis. The rearrangement joins TRBV6-1 to TRBJ2-7, with a weak D call TRBD2 (5 bases). The sample was blood, either unsorted or a sorted T cell fraction (not recorded which). The CDR3, as DNA: TGTGCCAGCAGTGAACTAGCTTTACTCTCCTACGAGCAGTACGTC. Translated, it gives CASSELALLSYEQYV.